This paragraph covers one T cell receptor (beta chain) sequence. The data were taken from a study of blood T cells in healthy people across ages. Germline-derived CDR1 and CDR2 are SGHAT and FQNNGV. Trimming stripped 5 bases from V and 6 bases from J, with 17 bases between. The CDR3 covers 15 residues. Combining a sample-barcoded 5' primer with a J-beta primer mix, a second PCR ran for roughly 6 to 12 cycles. MiXCR, run by TCRdb on the 5' RACE reads, gives a single entry per CDR3 protein. The sample carries approximately 1.5 million distinct CDR3 sequences, about 45% recorded once. The sample consisted of blood. The sequence derives from a woman under 30 in good health. The chain couples TRBV11-2 to TRBJ1-5; tentatively, D is TRBD1 (5 bases). CDR3 sequence: CASSPLAGVGQPQHF. The DNA for the CDR3 is TGTGCCAGCAGCCCTCTCGCGGGGGTCGGTCAGCCCCAGCATTTT.